The clone carrying this T cell receptor (beta chain) was found a few times. In the original analysis: Amplification with reference gene primers provided the estimates of nucleated cell counts. Assay used: immunoSEQ multiplex PCR; TCRdb lists only in-frame clones, some missing. D and trimming were read from the DNA, whereas the V and J calls and clone size are those reported in that table. The sample shows 160,000 or so clones, around four fifths of them seen only once. The CDR3 is made up of 16 amino acids. The data derive from a study of blood T cell repertoires in COVID-19. Study information: Whether acute or convalescent, the COVID-19 samples came from the United States, Italy and Spain. The analysed material was cDNA or gDNA that came from T cells, B-cell-depleted T cells, or PBMCs.

V is TRBV1 and J is TRBJ2-7; the DNA was not used to check the table's D call, TRBD1. TRBV1 is listed as a pseudogene. The sample consisted of peripheral blood. The TCR was taken from a man aged 70-80 years who had recovered from COVID-19. The CDR3 sequence: CTSSQQRQPGRYEQYF. The DNA of the CDR3 is TGCACCAGCAGCCAACAGAGACAGCCAGGTCGCTACGAGCAGTACTTC.